The 16 T cell receptor beta chains in this list originate from one sample, sequenced in a study of T-cell memory formation after mild COVID-19. Each CDR3 protein gets one entry after TCRdb re-called the 5' RACE reads with MiXCR. The data contain fewer than 650,000 distinct CDR3 sequences, roughly 17% of them singletons. The sample was PBMCs or a T cell subset sorted from them (not recorded which). Source of these receptors: an adult woman who had mild COVID-19 (a few samples of this study predate the infection). Cell type and time point are not known.

The chain is built from TRBV27 and TRBJ2-2, with D possibly called TRBD1 or TRBD2 (5 bases each). Germline assignment: CDR1 MNHEY and CDR2 SMNVEV (reference sequence). The germline V and J ends were trimmed by 7 bases and 4 bases, with 16 bases remaining between them. This CDR3 contains 15 residues. The chain's CDR3 is CASTPLRGGTGELFF. The CDR3 coding sequence is TGTGCCAGCACGCCTCTCCGGGGCGGCACCGGGGAGCTGTTTTTT.

This chain links TRBV7-9 with TRBJ2-7, with 9 positions matching TRBD2. J was trimmed by 3 bases and V by 5 bases; bases with no gene match: 5. The CDR3 is 14 residues long. Germline values: CDR1 SEHNR, CDR2 FQNEAQ (reference sequence). CDR3 bases: TGTGCCAGCAGCCACGGACTAGCGAGCTACGAGCAGTACTTC. Translated: CASSHGLASYEQYF. Drawing the rest from reference TRBV7-9 and TRBJ2-7, the complete variable domain is DTGVSQNPRHKITKRGQNVTFRCDPISEHNRLYWYRQTLGQGPEFLTYFQNEAQLEKSRLLSDRFSAERPKGSFSTLEIQRTEQGDSAMYLCASSHGLASYEQYFGPGTRLTVT.

This clonotype was counted a few times. The rearrangement joins TRBV6-2 or TRBV6-3 to TRBJ2-1, with D perhaps matching TRBD2 (7 bases). The CDR3 is 14 residues long. Germline CDR1 and CDR2: MNHEY and SVGEGT. V lost 5 bases, J lost 7 bases, and 15 bases lay in between. This chain's CDR3 is CASSLDGGHNEQFF. CDR3 coding DNA: TGTGCCAGCAGTCTAGACGGGGGGCATAATGAGCAGTTCTTC.

DNA of the CDR3: TGTGCCAGCAGCTTCCACGGCCCCTACAATGAGCAGTTCTTC. It yields the protein CASSFHGPYNEQFF. The V gene is TRBV11-3, the J gene TRBJ2-1; D not certain. Trimming pared 3 bases from V and 2 bases from J, leaving 8 bases between. The CDR3 spans 14 residues. CDR1 and CDR2 (germline): SGHNT, YENEEA.

For this clonotype: Sequence at one end of the junction differs from germline and may be a read error. The chain carries TRBV29-1 and TRBJ1-1, with D unclear. CDR3 length equals 13 residues. Germline CDR1 and CDR2: SQVTM and ANQGSEA. CDR3: CSVGRVMKTEAFF. The CDR3 DNA reads as TGCAGCGTGGGAAGAGTGATGAAAACTGAAGCTTTCTTT.

This clonotype was picked up one time. The chain uses TRBV14 and TRBJ2-7; TRBD2 aligns across 10 bases. This CDR3 is 13 amino acids long. The germline V gene encodes CDR1 SGHDN and CDR2 FVKESK. Unmatched junction bases numbered 8, after V lost 8 bases and J lost 7 bases. The CDR3 protein is CASRASGSREQYF. Written as DNA, the CDR3 is TGTGCCAGCCGGGCTAGCGGGAGCCGAGAGCAGTACTTC.

This chain uses TRBV11-2 with TRBJ1-1; D call uncertain. The CDR3 runs to 15 residues. V was pared by 1 base and J by 0 bases, with 9 bases between. The germline gives CDR1 SGHAT, CDR2 FQNNGV. The CDR3 region has the DNA TGTGCCAGCAGCTTAGGGTTGAGACTGAACACTGAAGCTTTCTTT. Its protein is CASSLGLRLNTEAFF.

The chain is built from TRBV18 and TRBJ2-7; D is possibly TRBD2 (5 bases). Between the trimmed V and J ends, which lost 3 bases and 6 bases, there was a span of 12 bases. The length of the CDR3 is 13 residues. Germline V gives CDR1 KGHSH, CDR2 LQKENI. The CDR3 DNA reads as TGTGCCAGCTCACCCACGGGGTACCGCGAGCAGTACTTC. This encodes CASSPTGYREQYF.

This clonotype was seen a few times. The V and J genes are TRBV7-9 and TRBJ2-1; D ambiguous. The V gene's germline CDR1 is SEHNR and CDR2 FQNEAQ (reference sequence). The length of the CDR3 is 14 residues. The V end was cut by 3 bases, the J end by 4 bases, with 10 bases between. Here the CDR3 reads CASSFGLWYNEQFF. The CDR3 region has the DNA TGTGCCAGCAGCTTTGGGTTGTGGTACAATGAGCAGTTCTTC.

J is TRBJ1-6 and V is TRBV27; D ambiguous. The CDR3 is made up of 15 amino acids. Trimming left V 0 bases short and J 8 bases short, with 11 bases between. Germline V gene lookup returns CDR1 MNHEY and CDR2 SMNVEV (reference sequence). CDR3 sequence: CASSLSLTRDSPLHF. CDR3 DNA: TGTGCCAGCAGTTTATCGTTGACGAGGGATTCACCCCTCCACTTT.

This chain joins TRBV9 and TRBJ2-1; TRBD2 might be the D (5 bases). CDR1 and CDR2 from the germline V gene are SGDLS and YYNGEE. Trimming shortened V by 3 bases and J by 5 bases, and 18 bases separated the two germline ends. This CDR3 has 16 amino acids. CDR3 amino acids: CASSDQGSAFDNEQFF. CDR3 DNA sequence: TGTGCCAGCAGCGATCAAGGGAGTGCGTTCGACAATGAGCAGTTCTTC.

DNA of the CDR3: TGTGCCAGCAGTTACCCTGACTACGAGCAGTACTTC. Protein product: CASSYPDYEQYF. The rearrangement joins TRBV6-2 or TRBV6-3 to TRBJ2-7; no firm D call. Germline CDR1 and CDR2: MNHEY and SVGEGT. CDR3 size: 12 residues. Trimming removed 2 bases at V and 3 bases at J, with 5 bases between.

This clonotype was seen a handful of times. The V gene is TRBV3-1, the J gene TRBJ1-1, with 7 bases that match TRBD1. From germline, CDR1 is LGHDT and CDR2 YNNKEL (reference sequence). J gave up 0 bases and V 5 bases, and 6 bases lay outside the gene matches. The CDR3 is made up of 15 amino acids. The CDR3 spells CASSSLGQMNTEAFF. Here the CDR3 DNA reads TGTGCCAGCAGCTCACTGGGACAGATGAACACTGAAGCTTTCTTT. Looking up the rest from reference TRBV3-1 and TRBJ1-1 gives the full variable domain: DTAVSQTPKYLVTQMGNDKSIKCEQNLGHDTMYWYKQDSKKFLKIMFSYNNKELIINETVPNRFSPKSPDKAHLNLHINSLELGDSAVYFCASSSLGQMNTEAFFGQGTRLTVV.

This chain connects TRBV14 to TRBJ2-3, with D possibly called TRBD1 or TRBD2 (6 bases each). The CDR3 covers 15 residues. Per germline, CDR1 SGHDN and CDR2 FVKESK. Trimming took off 4 bases at V and 6 bases at J, with 17 bases between the two ends. CDR3 coding DNA: TGTGCCAGCAGCCTCCTGTCCGGGGGCGTCGATACGCAGTATTTT. Translation: CASSLLSGGVDTQYF.

This chain connects TRBV2 to TRBJ1-1; the D gene is possibly TRBD1 (5 bases). Germline V lookup: CDR1 SNHLY, CDR2 FYNNEI. V shed 3 bases and J shed 4 bases, with 21 bases lying between them. This CDR3 region has 17 residues. The DNA for the CDR3 is TGTGCCAGCAGTGACTCGGCCGGAGGGGTTGGGTGCACTGAAGCTTTCTTT. It encodes CASSDSAGGVGCTEAFF.

In its sample, this clonotype was seen a few times. The V and J genes are TRBV4-3 and TRBJ2-1, with 9 bases identical to TRBD2. Per germline, CDR1 LGHNA and CDR2 YSLEER. Germline trimming cut 1 base from V and 5 bases from J; bases unmatched to any gene: 3. The CDR3 covers 15 residues. The CDR3 loop is CASSQGTSAHNEQFF. As DNA, the CDR3 is TGCGCCAGCAGCCAAGGGACTAGCGCTCACAATGAGCAGTTCTTC.